The rows below give T cell receptor beta chains drawn from one sample of a study of T cells expressing NK-cell markers. TCRdb re-called the 5' RACE reads; every CDR3 protein appears as one record, without DNA. The sample data list about 160,000 distinct CDR3 sequences. The sequencing input was blood T cells: a sorted CD56 or NKG2C T cell subset, CD4+ or CD8+ T cells, or bulk PBMC T cells (not recorded which). The receptors shown here come from a man aged 18-75 years in good health. CDR3s include the opening cysteine and the closing phenylalanine or tryptophan. The order of the fields is J gene, V gene, CDR3 protein.

TRBJ2-5	TRBV6-4	CASSEGPTETQYF
TRBJ2-7	TRBV7-8	CASSLVVSGGSYEQYF
TRBJ2-2	TRBV7-8	CASSLGPAAEIPGELFF
TRBJ2-5	TRBV6-1	CASSEYERGTKETQYF
TRBJ2-1	TRBV23-1	CASSRPTSGGASYNEQFF
TRBJ1-2	TRBV5-4	CASSLGFSSYGYTF
TRBJ2-2	TRBV9	CASSAWDRAYTGELFF
TRBJ1-1	TRBV28	CASNSVWGGTEAFF
TRBJ2-3	TRBV4-1	CASSQVMSSLTDTQYF
TRBJ1-1	TRBV29-1	CSVMTGMNTEAFF
TRBJ2-5	TRBV29-1	CSSWTSGGDWTQYF
TRBJ2-1	TRBV4-1	CASSIAGPNEQFF
TRBJ2-7	TRBV19	CASRGPVYEQYF
TRBJ2-3	TRBV20-1	CSAITGGSSTDTQYF
TRBJ1-1	TRBV28	CASSPADDTEAFF
TRBJ2-3	TRBV27	CASSPRLAGADTQYF
TRBJ2-2	TRBV29-1	CSVDAGGLRTGELFF
TRBJ2-3	TRBV27	CASSSQRGTDTQYF
TRBJ2-3	TRBV29-1	CSVEQGSDTQYF
TRBJ2-5	TRBV24-1	CATSDGQGAMETQYF
TRBJ2-7	TRBV21-1	CASSKWSRGHSCEQYF
TRBJ1-2	TRBV12-3/TRBV12-4	CASSPGVGGYTF
TRBJ2-1	TRBV18	CASSTSTGQTYNEQFF
TRBJ2-5	TRBV3-1	CASSRTGEMETQYF
TRBJ2-5	TRBV7-6	CASSHPGLIQETQYF
TRBJ2-7	TRBV10-3	CAINKGPGTGANEQYF
TRBJ2-1	TRBV6-4	CASSDSATSGGVEEQFF
TRBJ2-7	TRBV6-6	CASSLEGADEQYF
TRBJ2-1	TRBV4-2	CASSQEGTSTYNEQFF
TRBJ2-5	TRBV7-9	CASSGIPIQETQYF
TRBJ2-7	TRBV20-1	CSARDPQGPTYEQYF
TRBJ2-1	TRBV6-2/TRBV6-3	CASRSDSNEQFF
TRBJ2-7	TRBV2	CASSETSWAFEQYF
TRBJ2-5	TRBV3-1	CASSHVGGEETQYF
TRBJ2-7	TRBV4-2	CASSQTDSLSYEQYF
TRBJ1-6	TRBV5-5	CASSPGQANSPLHF
TRBJ1-5	TRBV5-6	CASSVANQPQHF
TRBJ1-5	TRBV19	CASTTGLTTHQPQHF
TRBJ2-7	TRBV2	CATQTLLAAEQYF
TRBJ2-7	TRBV15	CATSSSVGRAYEQYF
TRBJ1-2	TRBV6-1	CASSEYSYRGLGYTF
TRBJ2-7	TRBV18	CASTTGGRGHEQYF
TRBJ2-1	TRBV7-9	CASSVGGLYNEQFF
TRBJ2-7	TRBV19	CASRTQGASSYEQYF
TRBJ2-7	TRBV6-1	CASSDPLAGFYEQYF
TRBJ2-7	TRBV19	CASSYGSWGKQYF
TRBJ1-1	TRBV6-5	CASSSRPTGLEAFF
TRBJ2-7	TRBV13	CASSPGLAGGPTYEQYF
TRBJ1-2	TRBV11-2	CASSRGGTGVYGYTF
TRBJ1-5	TRBV7-3	CASSPYRFGNQPQHF
TRBJ2-2	TRBV29-1	CSVVGTWSYTGELFF